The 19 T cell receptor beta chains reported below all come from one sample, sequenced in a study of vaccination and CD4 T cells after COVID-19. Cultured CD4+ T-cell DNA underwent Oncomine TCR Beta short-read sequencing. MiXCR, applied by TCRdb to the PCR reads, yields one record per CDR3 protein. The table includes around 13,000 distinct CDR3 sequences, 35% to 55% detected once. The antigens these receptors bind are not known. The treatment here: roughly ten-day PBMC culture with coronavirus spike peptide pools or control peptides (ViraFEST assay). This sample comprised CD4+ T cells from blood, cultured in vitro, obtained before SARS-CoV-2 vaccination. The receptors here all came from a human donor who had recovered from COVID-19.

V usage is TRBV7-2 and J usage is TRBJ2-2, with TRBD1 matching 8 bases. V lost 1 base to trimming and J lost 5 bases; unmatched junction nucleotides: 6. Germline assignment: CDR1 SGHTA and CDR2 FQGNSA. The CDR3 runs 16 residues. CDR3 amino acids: CASSLGSNRGTGELFF. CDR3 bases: TGTGCCAGCAGCTTAGGGTCGAACAGGGGGACCGGGGAGCTGTTTTTT.

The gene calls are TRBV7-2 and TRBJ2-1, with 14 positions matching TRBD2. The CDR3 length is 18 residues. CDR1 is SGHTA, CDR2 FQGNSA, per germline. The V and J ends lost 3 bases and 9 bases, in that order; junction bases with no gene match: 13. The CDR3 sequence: CASSFIVGGTSGSLEQFF. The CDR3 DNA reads TGTGCCAGCAGCTTTATAGTGGGCGGGACTAGCGGGAGCCTTGAGCAGTTCTTC.

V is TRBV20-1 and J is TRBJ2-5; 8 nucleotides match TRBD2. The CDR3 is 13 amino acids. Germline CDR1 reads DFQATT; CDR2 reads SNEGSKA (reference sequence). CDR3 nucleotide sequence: TGCTGCACGGGGGGGGGGCAAGGAGAGACCCAGTACTTC. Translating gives CCTGGGQGETQYF.

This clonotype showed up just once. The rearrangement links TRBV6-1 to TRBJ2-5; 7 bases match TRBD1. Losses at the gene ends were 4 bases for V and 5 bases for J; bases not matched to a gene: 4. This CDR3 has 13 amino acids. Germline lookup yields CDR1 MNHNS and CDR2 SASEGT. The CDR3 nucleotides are TGTGCCAGCAGTGCAAGGGGGCCGGAGACCCAGTACTTC. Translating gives CASSARGPETQYF.

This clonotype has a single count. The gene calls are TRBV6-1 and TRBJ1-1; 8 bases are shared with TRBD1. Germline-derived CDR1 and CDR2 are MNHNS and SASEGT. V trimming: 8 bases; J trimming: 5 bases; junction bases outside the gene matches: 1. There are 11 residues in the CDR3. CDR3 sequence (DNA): TGTGCCAGCTGGACAGGGACTGAAGCTTTCTTT. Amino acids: CASWTGTEAFF.

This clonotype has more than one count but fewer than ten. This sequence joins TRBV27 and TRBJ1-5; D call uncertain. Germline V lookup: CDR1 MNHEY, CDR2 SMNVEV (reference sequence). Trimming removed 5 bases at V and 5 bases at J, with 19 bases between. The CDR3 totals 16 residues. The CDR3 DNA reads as TGTGCCAGCAGTCCTCTCCGGGCCCAACGGGATCAGCCCCAGCATTTT. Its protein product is CASSPLRAQRDQPQHF.

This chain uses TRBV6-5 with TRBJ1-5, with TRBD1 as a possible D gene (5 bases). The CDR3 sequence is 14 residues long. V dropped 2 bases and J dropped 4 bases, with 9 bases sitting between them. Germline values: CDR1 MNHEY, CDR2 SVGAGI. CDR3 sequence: CASSYGGDNQPQHF. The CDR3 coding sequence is TGTGCCAGCAGTTACGGAGGGGATAATCAGCCCCAGCATTTT.

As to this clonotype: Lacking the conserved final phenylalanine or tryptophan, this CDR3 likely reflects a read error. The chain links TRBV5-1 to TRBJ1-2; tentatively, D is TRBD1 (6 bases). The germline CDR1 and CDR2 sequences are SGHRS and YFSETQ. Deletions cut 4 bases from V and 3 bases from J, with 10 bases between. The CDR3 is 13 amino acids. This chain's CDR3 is CASSPWTDYGYTL. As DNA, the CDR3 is TGCGCCAGCAGCCCCTGGACAGACTATGGCTACACCCTC.

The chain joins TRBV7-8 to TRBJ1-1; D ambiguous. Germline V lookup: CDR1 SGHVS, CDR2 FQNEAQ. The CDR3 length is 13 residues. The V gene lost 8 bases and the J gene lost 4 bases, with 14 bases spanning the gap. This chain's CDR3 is CASGRMTSTEAFF. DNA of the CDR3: TGTGCCAGCGGAAGAATGACGAGCACTGAAGCTTTCTTT.

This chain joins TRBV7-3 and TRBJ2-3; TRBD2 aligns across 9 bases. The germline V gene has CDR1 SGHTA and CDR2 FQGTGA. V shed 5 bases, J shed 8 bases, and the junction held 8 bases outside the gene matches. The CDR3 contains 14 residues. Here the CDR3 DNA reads TGTGCCAGCAGCCCGCGGGGGGGCCTTAGTACGCAGTATTTT. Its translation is CASSPRGGLSTQYF.

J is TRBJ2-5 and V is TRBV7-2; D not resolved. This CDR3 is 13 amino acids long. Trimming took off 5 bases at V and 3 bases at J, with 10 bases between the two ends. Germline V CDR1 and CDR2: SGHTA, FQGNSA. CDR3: CASSPMREETQYF. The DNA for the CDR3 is TGTGCCAGCAGCCCGATGCGAGAAGAGACCCAGTACTTC.

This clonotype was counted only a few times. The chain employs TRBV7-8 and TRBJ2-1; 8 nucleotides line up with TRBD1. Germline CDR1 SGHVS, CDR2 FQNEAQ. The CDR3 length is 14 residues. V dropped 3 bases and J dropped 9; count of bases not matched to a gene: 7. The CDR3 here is CASSFTGGRGEQFF. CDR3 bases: TGTGCCAGCAGCTTTACAGGGGGACGAGGTGAGCAGTTCTTC.

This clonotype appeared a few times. CDR3 sequence reads: CSARVRGGATEAFF. The CDR3 DNA sequence: TGCAGTGCTAGAGTACGGGGGGGTGCCACTGAAGCTTTCTTT. The chain employs TRBV20-1 and TRBJ1-1, with D possibly being TRBD1 (5 bases). The length of the CDR3 is 14 residues. Per the germline V gene, CDR1 is DFQATT and CDR2 is SNEGSKA (reference sequence). Trimming pared 1 base from V and 4 bases from J, leaving 13 bases between.

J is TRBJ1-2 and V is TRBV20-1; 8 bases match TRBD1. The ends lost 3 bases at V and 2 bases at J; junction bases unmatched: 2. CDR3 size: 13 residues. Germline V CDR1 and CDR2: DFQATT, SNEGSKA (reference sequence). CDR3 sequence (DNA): TGCAGTGCTAGGGACAGGGAGAACTATGGCTACACCTTC. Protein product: CSARDRENYGYTF.

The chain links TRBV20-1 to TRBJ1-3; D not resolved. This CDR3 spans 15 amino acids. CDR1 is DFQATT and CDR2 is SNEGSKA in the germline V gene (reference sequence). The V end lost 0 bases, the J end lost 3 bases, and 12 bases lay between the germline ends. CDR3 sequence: CSARDQTEYGNTIYF. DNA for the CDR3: TGCAGTGCTAGAGATCAGACGGAGTATGGAAACACCATATATTTT.

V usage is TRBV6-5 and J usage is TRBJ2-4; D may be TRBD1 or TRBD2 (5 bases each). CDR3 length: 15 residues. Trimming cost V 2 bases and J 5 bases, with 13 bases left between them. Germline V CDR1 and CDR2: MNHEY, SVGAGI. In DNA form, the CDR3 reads TGTGCCAGCAGTTACCCGGGACGGGGAGAAAACATTCAGTACTTC. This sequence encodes CASSYPGRGENIQYF.

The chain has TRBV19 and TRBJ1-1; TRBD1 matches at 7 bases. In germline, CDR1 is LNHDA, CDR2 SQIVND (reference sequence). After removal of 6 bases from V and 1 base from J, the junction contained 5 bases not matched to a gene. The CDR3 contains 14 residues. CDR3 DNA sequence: TGTGCCAGTAGCCAGACAGGGTGGAACACTGAAGCTTTCTTT. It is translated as CASSQTGWNTEAFF.

CDR3 coding DNA: TGCGCCAGCAGCCAAGAGCGAACTAGCAATCAGCCCCAGCATTTT. Translating it yields CASSQERTSNQPQHF. V is TRBV4-1 and J is TRBJ1-5, with no clear D. The V end lost 0 bases, the J end lost 0 bases, and 6 bases lay between the germline ends. Germline V CDR1 and CDR2: MGHRA, YSYEKL. This CDR3 comprises 15 residues.

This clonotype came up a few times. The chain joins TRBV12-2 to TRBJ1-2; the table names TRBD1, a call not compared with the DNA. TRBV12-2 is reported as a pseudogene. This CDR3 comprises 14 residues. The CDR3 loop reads CASRPDPGRYGYTF. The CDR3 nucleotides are TGTGCAAGTCGCCCGGACCCGGGGAGGTATGGCTACACCTTC.